Reported below is one T cell receptor beta chain. The CDR3 is made up of 16 amino acids. The germline V gene encodes CDR1 SGDLS and CDR2 YYNGEE. The ends lost 4 bases at V and 2 bases at J; junction bases unmatched: 5. Assay used: immunoSEQ multiplex PCR; TCRdb lists only in-frame clones, some missing. This sample has 50,000 or so clones; about nine tenths occur once, and the top ten carry 25% to 30%. This sample stems from a study of blood T cell repertoires in COVID-19. The clonotype was recovered from a human donor in a cohort sampled during active COVID-19. The chain joins TRBV9 to TRBJ2-1; 11 bases align to TRBD2. The sequencing input was peripheral blood. CDR3 residues: CASSTQTSGTYNEQFF. The CDR3 DNA reads as TGTGCCAGCAGCACCCAGACTAGCGGGACCTACAATGAGCAGTTCTTC.